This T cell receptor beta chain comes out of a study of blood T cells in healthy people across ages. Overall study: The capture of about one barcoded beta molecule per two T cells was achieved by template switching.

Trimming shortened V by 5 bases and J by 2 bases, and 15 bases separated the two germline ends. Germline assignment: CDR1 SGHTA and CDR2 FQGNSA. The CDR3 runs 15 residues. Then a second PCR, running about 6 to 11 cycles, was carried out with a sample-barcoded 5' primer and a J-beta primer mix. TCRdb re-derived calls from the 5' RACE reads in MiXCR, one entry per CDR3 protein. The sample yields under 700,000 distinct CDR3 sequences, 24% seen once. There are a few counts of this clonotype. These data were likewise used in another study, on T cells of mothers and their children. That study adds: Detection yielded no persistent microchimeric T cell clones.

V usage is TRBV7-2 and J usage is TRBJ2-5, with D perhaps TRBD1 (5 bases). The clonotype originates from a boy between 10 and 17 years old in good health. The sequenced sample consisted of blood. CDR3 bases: TGTGCCAGCAGCCGGCGGACGGACATACAAGAGACCCAGTACTTC. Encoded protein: CASSRRTDIQETQYF. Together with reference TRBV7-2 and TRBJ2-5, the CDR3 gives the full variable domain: GAGVSQSPSNKVTEKGKDVELRCDPISGHTALYWYRQSLGQGLEFLIYFQGNSAPDKSGLPSDRFSAERTGGSVSTLTIQRTQQEDSAVYLCASSRRTDIQETQYFGPGTRLLVL.